The T cell receptor (beta chain) under discussion was sequenced for a study of T cell changes during pregnancy in multiple sclerosis. The V gene's germline CDR1 is SGHVS and CDR2 FQNEAQ. Trimming removed 3 bases from V and 4 bases from J; junction bases left unmatched: 4. The CDR3 is 15 residues long. Generated by immunoSEQ multiplex PCR, the TCRdb table keeps only in-frame clones and is missing some. Seen here are under 80,000 clones, 80% to 95% observed once, and the top ten hold 3% to 4%. The V call is TRBV7-8, the J call TRBJ2-1; TRBD1 aligns across 9 bases. This material consisted of peripheral blood, taken after pregnancy. The TCR comes from a female donor in good health, enrolled as a control in a pregnancy study. CDR3 in DNA: TGTGCCAGCAGCTTGGGGACAGGGATTTACAATGAGCAGTTCTTC. Protein sequence: CASSLGTGIYNEQFF.